This T cell receptor (beta chain) was captured in a study of blood T cell repertoires in COVID-19. Study-level background: The study drew acute and convalescent COVID-19 samples from the United States, Italy and Spain.

The authors' processing: Counts of nucleated cells, estimated from reference gene primer amplification, were obtained. Profiling relied on immunoSEQ multiplex PCR, and the TCRdb table lists in-frame clones only, not all of them. That table gives V, J and clone size, and the DNA gave D and trimming. The sample holds about 430,000 clones, 80% to 90% seen once. The CDR3 length is 15 residues. The V and J ends lost 2 bases and 6 bases respectively, with 16 bases between them. Germline V gives CDR1 MDHEN, CDR2 SYDVKM. The age range of participants was about 18 to 100 years, with residence in about two dozen US areas.

The sequence came from a man aged 25-40 years who had recovered from COVID-19. The J gene is TRBJ1-2, the V gene TRBV28, with D possibly being TRBD1 (6 bases). The source material was PBMCs or T cells enriched from blood (not recorded which). Written as DNA, the CDR3 is TGTGCCAGCAGTTTAAACACAGGGCATCTCGATGGCTACACCTTC. Encoded protein: CASSLNTGHLDGYTF.